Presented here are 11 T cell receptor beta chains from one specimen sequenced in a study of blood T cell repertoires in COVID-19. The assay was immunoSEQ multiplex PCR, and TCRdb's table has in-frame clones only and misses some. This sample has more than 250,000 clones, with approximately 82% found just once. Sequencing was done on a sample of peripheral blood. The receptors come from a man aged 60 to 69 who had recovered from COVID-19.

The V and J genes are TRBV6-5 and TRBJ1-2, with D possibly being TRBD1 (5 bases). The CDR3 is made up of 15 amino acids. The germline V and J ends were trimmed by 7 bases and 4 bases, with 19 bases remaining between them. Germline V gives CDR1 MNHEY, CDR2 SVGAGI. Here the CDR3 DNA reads TGTGCCAGCACCCGAGTTGGGGCGAGTATCTATGGCTACACCTTC. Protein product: CASTRVGASIYGYTF.

In DNA, the CDR3 is TGTGCCAGCAGAAGTAGCGGGAGGGGTGGGTCCTACAATGAGCAGTTCTTC. Protein: CASRSSGRGGSYNEQFF. The chain combines TRBV27 with TRBJ2-1, with 11 bases aligning to TRBD2. With V trimmed by 6 bases and J by 1 base, 8 bases remained unmatched. This CDR3 region has 17 residues. Germline-derived CDR1 and CDR2 are MNHEY and SMNVEV (reference sequence).

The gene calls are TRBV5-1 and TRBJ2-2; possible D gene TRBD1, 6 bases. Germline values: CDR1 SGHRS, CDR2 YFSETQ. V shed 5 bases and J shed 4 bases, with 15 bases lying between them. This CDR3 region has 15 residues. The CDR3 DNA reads TGCGCCAGCAGTCTGGGGGCCCCTTCCACCGGGGAGCTGTTTTTT. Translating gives CASSLGAPSTGELFF.

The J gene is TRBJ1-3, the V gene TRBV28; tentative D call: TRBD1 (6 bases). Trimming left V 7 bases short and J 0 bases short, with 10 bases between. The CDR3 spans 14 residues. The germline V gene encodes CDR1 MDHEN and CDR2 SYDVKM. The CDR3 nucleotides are TGTGCCAGCACCCGGGACACCTCTGGAAACACCATATATTTT. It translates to CASTRDTSGNTIYF.

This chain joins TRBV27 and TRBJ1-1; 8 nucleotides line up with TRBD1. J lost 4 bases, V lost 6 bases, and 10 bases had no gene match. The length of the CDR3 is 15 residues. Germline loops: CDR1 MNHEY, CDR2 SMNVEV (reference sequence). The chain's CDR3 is CASSRIRGLGTEAFF. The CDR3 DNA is TGTGCCAGCAGCAGGATCAGGGGGCTGGGCACTGAAGCTTTCTTT.

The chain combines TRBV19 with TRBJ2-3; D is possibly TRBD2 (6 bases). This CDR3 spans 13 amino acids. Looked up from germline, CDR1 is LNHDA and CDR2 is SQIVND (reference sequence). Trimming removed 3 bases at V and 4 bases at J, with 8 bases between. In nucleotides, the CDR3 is TGTGCCAGTAGTATGACTAGTGCAGATACGCAGTATTTT. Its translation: CASSMTSADTQYF. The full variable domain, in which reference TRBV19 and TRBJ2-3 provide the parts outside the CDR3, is DGGITQSPKYLFRKEGQNVTLSCEQNLNHDAMYWYRQDPGQGLRLIYYSQIVNDFQKGDIAEGYSVSREKKESFPLTVTSAQKNPTAFYLCASSMTSADTQYFGPGTRLTVL.

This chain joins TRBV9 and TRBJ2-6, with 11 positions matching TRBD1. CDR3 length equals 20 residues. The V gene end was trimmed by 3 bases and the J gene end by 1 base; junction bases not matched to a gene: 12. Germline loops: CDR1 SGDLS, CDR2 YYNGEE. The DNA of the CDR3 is TGTGCCAGCAGCGAAACCGTTTGGGGGACAGGGGGTTCTGGGGCCAACGTCCTGACTTTC. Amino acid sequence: CASSETVWGTGGSGANVLTF.

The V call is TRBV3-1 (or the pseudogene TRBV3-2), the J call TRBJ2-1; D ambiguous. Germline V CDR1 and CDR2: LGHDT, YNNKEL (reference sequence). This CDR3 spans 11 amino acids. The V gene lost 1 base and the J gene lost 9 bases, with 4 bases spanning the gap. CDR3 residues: CASSQASEQFF. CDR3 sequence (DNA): TGTGCCAGCAGCCAAGCCAGTGAGCAGTTCTTC.

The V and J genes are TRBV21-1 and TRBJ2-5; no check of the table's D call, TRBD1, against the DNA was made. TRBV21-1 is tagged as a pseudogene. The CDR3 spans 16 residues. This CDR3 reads CASSKRVDRGLETQYF. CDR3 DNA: TGTGCCAGCAGCAAACGGGTGGACAGGGGATTAGAGACCCAGTACTTC.

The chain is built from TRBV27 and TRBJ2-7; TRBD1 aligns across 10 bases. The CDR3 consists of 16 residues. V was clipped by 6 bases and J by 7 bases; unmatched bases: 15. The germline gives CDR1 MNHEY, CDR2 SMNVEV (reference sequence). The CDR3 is CASSSPPWDRGVEQYF. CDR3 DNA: TGTGCCAGCAGCTCCCCACCGTGGGACAGGGGCGTAGAGCAGTACTTC.

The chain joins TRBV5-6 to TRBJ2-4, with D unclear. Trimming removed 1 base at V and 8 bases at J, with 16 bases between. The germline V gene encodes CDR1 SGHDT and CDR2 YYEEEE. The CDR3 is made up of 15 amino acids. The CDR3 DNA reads TGTGCCAGCAGCTTGAAAACCTTCCTTCGGGACATTCAGTACTTC. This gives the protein CASSLKTFLRDIQYF.